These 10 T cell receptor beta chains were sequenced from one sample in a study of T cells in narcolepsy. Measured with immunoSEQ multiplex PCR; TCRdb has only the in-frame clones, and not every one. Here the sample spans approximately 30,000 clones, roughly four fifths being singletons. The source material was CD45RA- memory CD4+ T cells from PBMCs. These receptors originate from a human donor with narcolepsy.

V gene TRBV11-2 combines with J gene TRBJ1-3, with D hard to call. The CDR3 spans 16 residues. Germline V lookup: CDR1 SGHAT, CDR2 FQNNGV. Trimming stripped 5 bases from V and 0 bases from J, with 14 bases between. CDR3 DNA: TGTGCCAGCAGCGAAGGTTTGCGAACCTCTGGAAACACCATATATTTT. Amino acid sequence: CASSEGLRTSGNTIYF.

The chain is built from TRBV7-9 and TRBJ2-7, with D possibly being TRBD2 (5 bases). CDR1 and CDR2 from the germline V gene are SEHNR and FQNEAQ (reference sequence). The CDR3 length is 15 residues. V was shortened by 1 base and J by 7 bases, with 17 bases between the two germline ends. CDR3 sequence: CASSLGGVYRAEQYV. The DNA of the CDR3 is TGTGCCAGCAGCTTAGGGGGAGTTTATCGAGCGGAGCAGTACGTC.

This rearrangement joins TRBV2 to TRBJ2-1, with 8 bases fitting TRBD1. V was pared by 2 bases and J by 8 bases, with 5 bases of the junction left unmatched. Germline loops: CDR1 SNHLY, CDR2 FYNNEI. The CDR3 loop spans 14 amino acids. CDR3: CASSERTGWDEQFF. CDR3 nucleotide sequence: TGTGCCAGCAGTGAACGGACAGGGTGGGATGAGCAGTTCTTC.

The CDR3 DNA is TGCAGCGCCCAGCCAGAGGACAGGGGGCGCGGAGATACGCAGTATTTT. Translation gives CSAQPEDRGRGDTQYF. This chain uses TRBV29-1 with TRBJ2-3, with 11 positions matching TRBD1. J lost 5 bases, V lost 7 bases, and 14 bases had no gene match. Looked up from germline, CDR1 is SQVTM and CDR2 is ANQGSEA. The CDR3 totals 16 residues.

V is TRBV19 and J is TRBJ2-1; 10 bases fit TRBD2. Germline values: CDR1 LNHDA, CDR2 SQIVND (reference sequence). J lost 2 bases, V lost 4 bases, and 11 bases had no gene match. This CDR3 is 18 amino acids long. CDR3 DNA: TGTGCCAGTAGTAGAAGGAGTCGGACTAGCGGAACCTACAATGAGCAGTTCTTC. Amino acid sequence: CASSRRSRTSGTYNEQFF. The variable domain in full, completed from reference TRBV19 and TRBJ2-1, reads DGGITQSPKYLFRKEGQNVTLSCEQNLNHDAMYWYRQDPGQGLRLIYYSQIVNDFQKGDIAEGYSVSREKKESFPLTVTSAQKNPTAFYLCASSRRSRTSGTYNEQFFGPGTRLTVL.

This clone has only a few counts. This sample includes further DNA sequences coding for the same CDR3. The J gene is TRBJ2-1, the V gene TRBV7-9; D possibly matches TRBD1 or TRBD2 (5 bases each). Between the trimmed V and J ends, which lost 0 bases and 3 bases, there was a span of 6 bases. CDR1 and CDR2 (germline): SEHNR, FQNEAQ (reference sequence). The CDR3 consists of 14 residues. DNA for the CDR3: TGTGCCAGCAGCTTAGCTGGGGGCTACAATGAGCAGTTCTTC. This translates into CASSLAGGYNEQFF.

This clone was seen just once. In nucleotides, the CDR3 is TGTGCCAGCACGGACAGGGGGATGGAGACCCAGTACTTC. Translation: CASTDRGMETQYF. The chain employs TRBV25-1 and TRBJ2-5; 10 bases agree with TRBD1. J lost 5 bases, V lost 7 bases, and 4 bases had no gene match. CDR3 length equals 13 residues. CDR1 MGHDK and CDR2 SYGVNS come from the germline V gene.

CDR3 sequence: CASRTSGGGDTQYF. CDR3 sequence (DNA): TGTGCCAGCAGAACTAGCGGGGGCGGAGATACGCAGTATTTT. The gene calls are TRBV27 and TRBJ2-3; 11 nucleotides match TRBD2. The CDR3 has 14 amino acids. Germline values: CDR1 MNHEY, CDR2 SMNVEV (reference sequence). V lost 6 bases, J lost 5 bases, and 4 bases stayed unmatched.

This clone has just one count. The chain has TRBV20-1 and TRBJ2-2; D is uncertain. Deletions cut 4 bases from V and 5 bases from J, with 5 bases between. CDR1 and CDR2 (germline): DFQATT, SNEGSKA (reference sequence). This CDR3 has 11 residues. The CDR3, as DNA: TGCAGTGCTACAGTTACCGGGGAGCTGTTTTTT. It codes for CSATVTGELFF.

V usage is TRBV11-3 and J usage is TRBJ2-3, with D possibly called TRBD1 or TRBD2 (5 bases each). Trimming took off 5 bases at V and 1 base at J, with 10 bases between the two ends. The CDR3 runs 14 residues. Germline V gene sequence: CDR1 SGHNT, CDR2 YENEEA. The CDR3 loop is CASSRDGGTDTQYF. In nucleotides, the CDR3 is TGTGCCAGCAGCCGGGACGGGGGCACAGATACGCAGTATTTT.